This T cell receptor beta chain is from a study of cytomegalovirus exposure and HLA in healthy donors. The wider study: The use of the same platform for the 120 validation repertoires and the roughly 670 first-cohort repertoires was reported by a later analysis.

Per germline, CDR1 SGHAT and CDR2 FQNNGV. CDR3 length equals 13 residues. Trimming left V 6 bases short and J 5 bases short, with 14 bases between. Clones were sequenced by immunoSEQ multiplex PCR, and TCRdb holds only the in-frame ones, with some missing. The sample has 140,000 to 150,000 clones, over 90% seen once. Of note for this clone: The antigen is not known.

Among the roughly 120 subjects of the validation cohort, separate from the 666-subject first cohort, were the donors. Study conclusions and caveats: The authors enumerated around 150 TCR beta chains as linked to cytomegalovirus. Most TCR sequences were uncommon, yet certain public TCRs appeared in many donors.

Sequenced: PBMCs. The chain is built from TRBV11-2 and TRBJ2-7, with a possible D match to TRBD1 (6 bases). This clonotype was sampled from a man aged 18-30 years in good health and CMV-seropositive. CDR3 amino acids: CASRPGTRDEQYF. CDR3 nucleotide sequence: TGTGCCAGCAGACCAGGGACACGGGACGAGCAGTACTTC.